These 20 T cell receptor beta chains came from one sample sequenced in a study of vaccination effects on CD4 cells after COVID-19 (dated by TCRdb to between 2021 and 2023). Library preparation was by the immunoSEQ multiplex PCR assay. TCRdb limited this immuneACCESS table to in-frame rearrangements with V and J called. A share of clones is missing; checked studies link under half to unresolved V genes, and the rest is unexplained. The sample table holds tens of thousands of clones, of which approximately 73% were seen once. The top ten hold approximately 10% of the sample. To identify antigen-specific CD4+ T cell clonotypes by their expansion, the ViraFEST assay first stimulated PBMC with viral peptide pools and then applied TCR sequencing. After more than nine days of culture, CD4+ T cells were isolated with the EasySep CD4+ T cell isolation kit. These receptors have no identified antigens. Sequenced here: CD4+ T cells from PBMCs cultured with HCoV-229E spike peptides, sampled before COVID-19 vaccination. Per the publication, the cell subset or site label means: HCoV-229E spike overlapping peptide pool stimulation. The receptors were gathered from a human donor who received a COVID-19 vaccine.

The chain joins TRBV3-1 (or the pseudogene TRBV3-2) to TRBJ2-3; D is uncertain. The length of the CDR3 is 14 residues. V was shortened by 1 base and J by 10 bases, with 15 bases between the two germline ends. Germline values: CDR1 LGHDT, CDR2 YNNKEL (reference sequence). The chain's CDR3 is CASSQVGSRRAQYF. CDR3 bases: TGTGCCAGCAGCCAAGTGGGATCACGCCGGGCGCAGTATTTT.

The sample holds one count of this clone. This chain uses TRBV19 with TRBJ1-3; D is undetermined. The CDR3 length is 14 residues. Germline V gene lookup returns CDR1 LNHDA and CDR2 SQIVND (reference sequence). The V end was cut by 5 bases, the J end by 1 base, with 9 bases between. CDR3 loop: CASSPAPSGNTIYF. CDR3 DNA sequence: TGTGCCAGTAGTCCGGCCCCGTCTGGAAACACCATATATTTT.

The genes are TRBV6-1 and TRBJ2-1; D remains unclear. CDR1 is MNHNS, CDR2 SASEGT, per germline. V was clipped by 2 bases and J by 5 bases, with 16 bases between them. The CDR3 loop spans 16 amino acids. This chain's CDR3 is CASSEWLSFGNNEQFF. As DNA, the CDR3 is TGTGCCAGCAGTGAATGGCTGTCATTCGGCAACAATGAGCAGTTCTTC.

V usage is TRBV6-5 and J usage is TRBJ2-7; 9 nucleotides line up with TRBD1. CDR1 and CDR2 (germline): MNHEY, SVGAGI. Trimming took 6 bases from V and 2 from J; bases not matched to a gene: 8. This CDR3 contains 15 residues. The CDR3 region is CASRKGQGLTYEQYF. CDR3 coding DNA: TGTGCCAGCAGGAAAGGACAGGGGCTTACCTACGAGCAGTACTTC.

The chain couples TRBV9 to TRBJ2-2; 7 bases match TRBD2. This CDR3 region has 14 residues. Per germline, CDR1 SGDLS and CDR2 YYNGEE. V lost 5 bases and J lost 0; bases outside the gene matches: 1. The CDR3, as DNA: TGTGCCAGCAGACTAGCGACGAACACCGGGGAGCTGTTTTTT. This gives the protein CASRLATNTGELFF.

CDR3 nucleotide sequence: TGCGCCAGCAGTGAGTCAGGGGGGCGGGAAAACATTCAGTACTTC. Protein sequence: CASSESGGRENIQYF. The genes are TRBV10-1 and TRBJ2-4; D tentatively fits TRBD1 or TRBD2 (6 bases each). Between the trimmed V and J ends, which lost 0 bases and 5 bases, there was a span of 11 bases. Germline V CDR1 and CDR2: WNHNN, SYGVQD (reference sequence). This CDR3 comprises 15 residues.

The chain couples TRBV6-6 to TRBJ2-5, with D perhaps given as TRBD1 or TRBD2 (5 bases each). In germline, CDR1 is MNHNY, CDR2 SVGAGI (reference sequence). CDR3 length: 15 amino acids. The ends were cut back, 5 bases at V and 0 bases at J, with 13 bases in the middle. CDR3 in amino acids: CASSPHGTDQETQYF. The DNA for the CDR3 is TGTGCCAGCAGTCCCCACGGGACGGACCAAGAGACCCAGTACTTC.

V and J are TRBV27 and TRBJ1-1; unclear D gene. Trimming stripped 2 bases from V and 5 bases from J, with 12 bases between. Germline V gives CDR1 MNHEY, CDR2 SMNVEV (reference sequence). The CDR3 runs 14 residues. The CDR3 DNA is TGTGCCAGCAGTTTAAGAATTTGGCAAACTGAAGCTTTCTTT. Protein product: CASSLRIWQTEAFF.

This chain uses TRBV9 with TRBJ2-2; TRBD2 matches 10 bases. The V gene's germline CDR1 is SGDLS and CDR2 YYNGEE. The ends lost 0 bases at V and 7 bases at J; junction bases unmatched: 0. This CDR3 has 14 amino acids. Here the CDR3 DNA reads TGTGCCAGCAGCGTAGTAGCGGGGGGCGGGGAGCTGTTTTTT. This translates into CASSVVAGGGELFF.

The chain employs TRBV7-9 and TRBJ1-1; D is uncertain. Trimming took 5 bases from V and 1 from J, leaving 11 bases between them. The CDR3 is made up of 14 amino acids. Germline CDR1 reads SEHNR; CDR2 reads FQNEAQ (reference sequence). CDR3 residues: CASSMTGPNTEAFF. For the CDR3, the DNA is TGTGCCAGCAGCATGACCGGGCCGAACACTGAAGCTTTCTTT.

The chain combines TRBV10-3 with TRBJ2-2; 15 bases align to TRBD2. The CDR3 covers 16 residues. Trimming cost V 8 bases and J 6 bases; bases outside gene matches: 7. Germline V CDR1 and CDR2: ENHRY, SYGVKD. CDR3 region: CAIRTSGRAGPGELFF. DNA for the CDR3: TGTGCCATCCGGACTAGCGGGAGGGCCGGACCCGGGGAGCTGTTTTTT.

The genes are TRBV4-1 and TRBJ1-1, with D tentatively TRBD1 (5 bases). The CDR3 totals 19 residues. With 0 bases removed from V and 0 bases from J, the gap between germline ends came to 20 bases. Looked up from germline, CDR1 is MGHRA and CDR2 is YSYEKL. DNA for the CDR3: TGCGCCAGCAGCCAAGATCGGTTAAAGGGGAAAACCATGAACACTGAAGCTTTCTTT. This translates into CASSQDRLKGKTMNTEAFF.

The V call is TRBV6-2 or TRBV6-3, the J call TRBJ1-1; TRBD1 matches 7 bases. The germline CDR1 and CDR2 sequences are MNHEY and SVGEGT. This CDR3 is built from 18 residues. V trimming: 4 bases; J trimming: 0 bases; junction bases outside the gene matches: 14. CDR3 loop: CASSLPSTGLRLNTEAFF. In DNA, the CDR3 is TGTGCCAGCAGTTTACCATCGACAGGGCTCCGCTTGAACACTGAAGCTTTCTTT.

This clone was counted only a few times. V usage is TRBV2 and J usage is TRBJ1-1, with 9 bases matching TRBD1. J was trimmed by 4 bases and V by 7 bases; bases with no gene match: 4. Germline V CDR1 and CDR2: SNHLY, FYNNEI. This CDR3 has 13 amino acids. DNA of the CDR3: TGTGCCAGCAACGGACAGGGGACCACTGAAGCTTTCTTT. It yields the protein CASNGQGTTEAFF.

The J gene is TRBJ2-5, the V gene TRBV3-1 (or the pseudogene TRBV3-2); no reliable D call. V gave up 3 bases and J gave up 5 bases, with 7 bases separating them. Germline V gene data show CDR1 as LGHDT and CDR2 as YNNKEL (reference sequence). The CDR3 is made up of 12 amino acids. The chain's CDR3 is CASSQLGETQYF. The CDR3, as DNA: TGTGCCAGCAGCCAGCTCGGGGAGACCCAGTACTTC.

The rearrangement uses TRBV3-1 (or the pseudogene TRBV3-2) and TRBJ1-1; D remains ambiguous. Germline V gene data show CDR1 as LGHDT and CDR2 as YNNKEL (reference sequence). The CDR3 extends over 13 amino acids. V shed 1 base and J shed 10 bases, with 13 bases lying between them. The chain's CDR3 is CASSQGSGVGAFF. The CDR3 DNA reads TGTGCCAGCAGCCAAGGCTCTGGGGTCGGAGCTTTCTTT.

V and J are TRBV3-1 (or the pseudogene TRBV3-2) and TRBJ2-5; D not certain. Germline V gives CDR1 LGHDT, CDR2 YNNKEL (reference sequence). The CDR3 has 15 amino acids. Trimming cost V 3 bases and J 4 bases, with 15 bases left between them. The CDR3 loop reads CASSHKQTLGETQYF. The CDR3 DNA follows: TGTGCCAGCAGCCATAAACAGACCCTCGGAGAGACCCAGTACTTC.

The chain carries TRBV7-2 and TRBJ2-1; either TRBD1 or TRBD2 may supply D (5 bases each). The V end lost 5 bases, the J end lost 6 bases, and 17 bases lay between the germline ends. The CDR3 contains 15 residues. Germline V lookup: CDR1 SGHTA, CDR2 FQGNSA. The DNA for the CDR3 is TGTGCCAGCAGCGAACCCGGGGCGAAGGGCAATGAGCAGTTCTTC. Its translation: CASSEPGAKGNEQFF.

The chain is built from TRBV15 and TRBJ2-7, with 11 bases identical to TRBD2. The germline CDR1 and CDR2 sequences are LNHNV and YYDKDF (reference sequence). V was clipped by 0 bases and J by 0 bases; unmatched bases: 10. This CDR3 is built from 19 residues. The CDR3 reads CATSRELAGAPLSSYEQYF. CDR3 nucleotides: TGTGCCACCAGCAGAGAACTAGCGGGGGCCCCCCTAAGCTCCTACGAGCAGTACTTC. The complete variable domain, with remaining parts taken from reference TRBV15 and TRBJ2-7, reads DAMVIQNPRYQVTQFGKPVTLSCSQTLNHNVMYWYQQKSSQAPKLLFHYYDKDFNNEADTPDNFQSRRPNTSFCFLDIRSPGLGDTAMYLCATSRELAGAPLSSYEQYFGPGTRLTVT.

The chain combines TRBV29-1 with TRBJ1-4; no clear D gene. From germline, CDR1 is SQVTM and CDR2 ANQGSEA. The CDR3 is 15 residues long. Trimming removed 0 bases at V and 8 bases at J, with 16 bases between. The CDR3 bases are TGCAGCGTTGAAGATCTGGCGCCGACGGGCGAAAAACTGTTTTTT. Its translation is CSVEDLAPTGEKLFF.